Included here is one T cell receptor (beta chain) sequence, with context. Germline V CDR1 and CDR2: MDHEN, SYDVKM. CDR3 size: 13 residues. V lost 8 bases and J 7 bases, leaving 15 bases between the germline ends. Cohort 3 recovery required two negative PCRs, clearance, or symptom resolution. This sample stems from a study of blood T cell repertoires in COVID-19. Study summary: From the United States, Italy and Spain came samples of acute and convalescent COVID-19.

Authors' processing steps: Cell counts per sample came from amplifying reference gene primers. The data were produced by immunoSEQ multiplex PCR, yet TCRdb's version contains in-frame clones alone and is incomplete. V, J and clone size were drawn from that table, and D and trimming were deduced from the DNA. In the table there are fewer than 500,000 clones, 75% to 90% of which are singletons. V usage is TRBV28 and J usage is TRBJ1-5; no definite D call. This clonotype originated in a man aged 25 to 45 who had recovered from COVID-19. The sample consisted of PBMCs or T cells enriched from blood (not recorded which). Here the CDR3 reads CASLGDGLQPQHF. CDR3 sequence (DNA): TGTGCCAGCCTAGGCGACGGCTTACAGCCCCAGCATTTT. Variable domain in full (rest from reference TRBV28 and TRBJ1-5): DVKVTQSSRYLVKRTGEKVFLECVQDMDHENMFWYRQDPGLGLRLIYFSYDVKMKEKGDIPEGYSVSREKKERFSLILESASTNQTSMYLCASLGDGLQPQHFGDGTRLSIL.